A single sample gave rise to the 22 T cell receptor beta chains below, sequenced in a study of OX40 agonist ivuxolimab in advanced cancers. Libraries were prepared by immunoSEQ multiplex PCR; TCRdb keeps only in-frame clonotypes and omits some of them. The repertoire holds about 64,000 clones, with around 83% as singletons. The sample was CD4+ or CD8+ T cells sorted from blood, taken in a trial of the OX40 agonist ivuxolimab. These receptors originate from an adult with an advanced solid tumor such as melanoma, head and neck, liver or kidney cancer.

The rearrangement joins TRBV18 to TRBJ1-4; TRBD1 matches 10 bases. The CDR3 sequence is 18 residues long. Per the germline V gene, CDR1 is KGHSH and CDR2 is LQKENI. V trimming: 6 bases; J trimming: 0 bases; junction bases outside the gene matches: 10. The CDR3 coding sequence is TGTGCCAGCTCCTACAGACAGGGGGCTTCCTCAACTAATGAAAAACTGTTTTTT. This encodes CASSYRQGASSTNEKLFF. Looking up the rest from reference TRBV18 and TRBJ1-4 gives the full variable domain: NAGVMQNPRHLVRRRGQEARLRCSPMKGHSHVYWYRQLPEEGLKFMVYLQKENIIDESGMPKERFSAEFPKEGPSILRIQQVVRGDSAAYFCASSYRQGASSTNEKLFFGSGTQLSVL.

This chain joins TRBV5-4 and TRBJ2-7; 8 nucleotides line up with TRBD2. Germline loops: CDR1 SGHNT, CDR2 YYREEE (reference sequence). The CDR3 extends over 16 amino acids. Trimming at V came to 3 bases and at J to 2 bases, leaving 10 bases not matched to a gene. Here the CDR3 DNA reads TGTGCCAGCAGCTCTACAAAAGCGGGAGACCCCTACGAGCAGTACTTC. Its protein product is CASSSTKAGDPYEQYF.

V is TRBV7-9 and J is TRBJ2-5; 9 nucleotides align to TRBD1. The CDR3 has 15 amino acids. CDR1 SEHNR and CDR2 FQNEAQ come from the germline V gene (reference sequence). Germline trimming cut 5 bases from V and 4 bases from J; bases unmatched to any gene: 8. The CDR3 coding sequence is TGTGCCAGCAGCGACGGACAGGGGTTAGGAGAGACCCAGTACTTC. Its protein is CASSDGQGLGETQYF. The variable domain in full, completed from reference TRBV7-9 and TRBJ2-5, reads DTGVSQNPRHKITKRGQNVTFRCDPISEHNRLYWYRQTLGQGPEFLTYFQNEAQLEKSRLLSDRFSAERPKGSFSTLEIQRTEQGDSAMYLCASSDGQGLGETQYFGPGTRLLVL.

This clone was observed a few times. This sequence joins TRBV6-5 and TRBJ1-2; 7 bases are a match to TRBD1. The ends lost 4 bases at V and 5 bases at J; junction bases unmatched: 7. CDR1 and CDR2 from the germline V gene are MNHEY and SVGAGI. This CDR3 spans 14 amino acids. Here the CDR3 reads CASSFGGQPYGYTF. The CDR3 nucleotides read TGTGCCAGCAGTTTTGGGGGACAGCCGTATGGCTACACCTTC.

The chain couples TRBV2 to TRBJ1-1; D is undetermined. Trimming took 0 bases from V and 0 from J, leaving 2 bases between them. Germline assignment: CDR1 SNHLY and CDR2 FYNNEI. This CDR3 comprises 13 residues. The CDR3 coding sequence is TGTGCCAGCAGTGAAGCGCTGAACACTGAAGCTTTCTTT. This codes for CASSEALNTEAFF.

This chain joins TRBV6-1 and TRBJ2-1, with D perhaps matching TRBD1 (5 bases). Trimming removed 10 bases from V and 7 bases from J, with 23 bases in between. The germline CDR1 and CDR2 sequences are MNHNS and SASEGT. The length of the CDR3 is 15 residues. CDR3 in DNA: TGTGCCACGATGCCAGGGTTTATCGTCGAAAATGAGCAGTTCTTC. Translated: CATMPGFIVENEQFF.

The genes are TRBV7-9 and TRBJ1-1; 9 positions match TRBD1. The junction had 7 bases not matched to a gene; V was cut back by 5 bases and J by 0 bases. This CDR3 region has 16 residues. Germline assignment: CDR1 SEHNR and CDR2 FQNEAQ (reference sequence). DNA for the CDR3: TGTGCCAGCAGCCTCATAGGGACAGGGCTGAACACTGAAGCTTTCTTT. It specifies CASSLIGTGLNTEAFF.

This chain joins TRBV18 and TRBJ1-3; D may be TRBD1 (6 bases). The germline CDR1 and CDR2 sequences are KGHSH and LQKENI. This CDR3 is built from 17 residues. Between the trimmed V and J ends, which lost 3 bases and 0 bases, there was a span of 15 bases. The CDR3 DNA sequence: TGTGCCAGCTCACCTGACCCGACAGGTGGCTCTGGAAACACCATATATTTT. Its translation: CASSPDPTGGSGNTIYF.

This clone was recorded at least ten times. Additional DNA sequences in this sample encode the identical CDR3. The chain uses TRBV7-9 and TRBJ1-5; D gene uncertain. Germline V gives CDR1 SEHNR, CDR2 FQNEAQ (reference sequence). The CDR3 has 12 amino acids. V was cut by 1 base and J by 6 bases, with 4 bases left in between. The CDR3 spells CASSLGSQPQHF. CDR3 in DNA: TGTGCCAGCAGCTTAGGTAGTCAGCCCCAGCATTTT.

This sequence joins TRBV7-2 and TRBJ1-1; D is uncertain. V gave up 2 bases and J gave up 5 bases, with 9 bases separating them. Germline V gene data show CDR1 as SGHTA and CDR2 as FQGNSA. This CDR3 region has 13 residues. The chain's CDR3 is CASSLNQETEAFF. The CDR3 coding sequence is TGTGCCAGCAGCTTAAACCAGGAAACTGAAGCTTTCTTT. Filled out from reference TRBV7-2 and TRBJ1-1, the complete variable domain reads GAGVSQSPSNKVTEKGKDVELRCDPISGHTALYWYRQSLGQGLEFLIYFQGNSAPDKSGLPSDRFSAERTGGSVSTLTIQRTQQEDSAVYLCASSLNQETEAFFGQGTRLTVV.

The chain recombines TRBV5-1 with TRBJ1-1; a weak D match, TRBD1 (6 bases). The CDR3 is made up of 14 amino acids. V lost 4 bases to trimming and J lost 1 base, with 11 bases between them. Germline-derived CDR1 and CDR2 are SGHRS and YFSETQ. CDR3 in DNA: TGCGCCAGCAGCCCGGGACAACCGAACACTGAAGCTTTCTTT. The encoded protein is CASSPGQPNTEAFF.

The rearrangement joins TRBV13 to TRBJ2-1; D is unclear. V shed 6 bases and J shed 5 bases, with 11 bases lying between them. The CDR3 has 13 residues. Germline CDR1 is PRHDT and CDR2 is FYEKMQ (reference sequence). CDR3 sequence reads: CASRTTTHNEQFF. The CDR3 coding sequence is TGTGCCAGCAGGACCACGACCCACAATGAGCAGTTCTTC.

The chain has TRBV5-1 and TRBJ2-3; 7 nucleotides line up with TRBD1. V lost 6 bases to trimming and J lost 0 bases; unmatched junction nucleotides: 1. From germline, CDR1 is SGHRS and CDR2 YFSETQ. The CDR3 loop spans 13 amino acids. This chain's CDR3 is CASKGQSTDTQYF. CDR3 in DNA: TGCGCCAGCAAGGGACAGAGCACAGATACGCAGTATTTT.

The rearrangement uses TRBV28 and TRBJ2-7, with 9 bases fitting TRBD1. V was pared by 6 bases and J by 8 bases, with 11 bases of the junction left unmatched. The CDR3 has 14 residues. The V gene's germline CDR1 is MDHEN and CDR2 SYDVKM. The CDR3 bases are TGTGCCAGCAGCACCGGGACAGGGAGGGTTAAGCAGTACTTC. It yields the protein CASSTGTGRVKQYF.

The J gene is TRBJ2-3, the V gene TRBV7-2; D is unresolved. This CDR3 has 13 amino acids. The germline CDR1 and CDR2 sequences are SGHTA and FQGNSA. V lost 5 bases, J lost 2 bases, and 8 bases lay in between. This chain's CDR3 is CASSPQNTDTQYF. CDR3 in DNA: TGTGCCAGCAGCCCCCAAAACACAGATACGCAGTATTTT.

The genes are TRBV7-2 and TRBJ2-7; a weak D match, TRBD2 (5 bases). Trimming removed 4 bases at V and 2 bases at J, with 9 bases between. CDR3 size: 13 residues. Germline CDR1 SGHTA, CDR2 FQGNSA. CDR3 bases: TGTGCCAGCAGCTCGACTATTGCCTACGAGCAGTACTTC. Its protein is CASSSTIAYEQYF.

The chain recombines TRBV2 with TRBJ2-5, with D possibly being TRBD2 (6 bases). Trimming stripped 7 bases from V and 2 bases from J, with 14 bases between. The CDR3 totals 14 residues. Germline V lookup: CDR1 SNHLY, CDR2 FYNNEI. CDR3 nucleotides: TGTGCCAGCACCCCGCGGGGCAGGCAAGAGACCCAGTACTTC. Protein sequence: CASTPRGRQETQYF.

The chain couples TRBV5-6 to TRBJ2-7; D is uncertain. Per the germline V gene, CDR1 is SGHDT and CDR2 is YYEEEE. This CDR3 is 15 amino acids long. Trimming pared 0 bases from V and 0 bases from J, leaving 10 bases between. CDR3 coding DNA: TGTGCCAGCAGCTTGGCCCGCTCAAGCTCCTACGAGCAGTACTTC. Protein product: CASSLARSSSYEQYF.

The table lists this clone with a count of one. The chain employs TRBV27 and TRBJ2-1, with 7 bases identical to TRBD1. J gave up 5 bases and V 2 bases, and 3 bases lay outside the gene matches. The CDR3 consists of 14 residues. From germline, CDR1 is MNHEY and CDR2 SMNVEV (reference sequence). Here the CDR3 DNA reads TGTGCCAGCAGTTTAAAGGGGGCTGACAATGAGCAGTTCTTC. It specifies CASSLKGADNEQFF.

V and J are TRBV18 and TRBJ1-5, with a tentative D call TRBD1 (5 bases). V gave up 4 bases and J gave up 0 bases, with 19 bases separating them. Germline CDR1 reads KGHSH; CDR2 reads LQKENI. The CDR3 covers 18 residues. The CDR3 DNA follows: TGTGCCAGCTCACTATTAGAATCCGGGACCGTTAGCAATCAGCCCCAGCATTTT. Protein: CASSLLESGTVSNQPQHF.

Concerning this clone: The same CDR3 arises from other DNA sequences in this sample as well. This sequence joins TRBV7-9 and TRBJ2-7; D ambiguous. V was trimmed by 1 base and J by 4 bases, leaving 8 bases between them. This CDR3 is built from 13 residues. CDR1 and CDR2 from the germline V gene are SEHNR and FQNEAQ (reference sequence). The CDR3 here is CASSLVSGYEQYF. The DNA for the CDR3 is TGTGCCAGCAGCTTAGTTTCAGGTTACGAGCAGTACTTC. Using reference TRBV7-9 and TRBJ2-7 for the parts outside the CDR3, the full variable domain is DTGVSQNPRHKITKRGQNVTFRCDPISEHNRLYWYRQTLGQGPEFLTYFQNEAQLEKSRLLSDRFSAERPKGSFSTLEIQRTEQGDSAMYLCASSLVSGYEQYFGPGTRLTVT.

V usage is TRBV5-1 and J usage is TRBJ1-2; 7 positions match TRBD1. The V segment lost 4 bases and the J segment 4 bases; nucleotides outside the gene matches: 7. The CDR3 sequence is 14 residues long. In germline, CDR1 is SGHRS, CDR2 YFSETQ. The CDR3 region has the DNA TGCGCCAGCAGCCCGGGACAGCAGAGCTATGGCTACACCTTC. Protein sequence: CASSPGQQSYGYTF.